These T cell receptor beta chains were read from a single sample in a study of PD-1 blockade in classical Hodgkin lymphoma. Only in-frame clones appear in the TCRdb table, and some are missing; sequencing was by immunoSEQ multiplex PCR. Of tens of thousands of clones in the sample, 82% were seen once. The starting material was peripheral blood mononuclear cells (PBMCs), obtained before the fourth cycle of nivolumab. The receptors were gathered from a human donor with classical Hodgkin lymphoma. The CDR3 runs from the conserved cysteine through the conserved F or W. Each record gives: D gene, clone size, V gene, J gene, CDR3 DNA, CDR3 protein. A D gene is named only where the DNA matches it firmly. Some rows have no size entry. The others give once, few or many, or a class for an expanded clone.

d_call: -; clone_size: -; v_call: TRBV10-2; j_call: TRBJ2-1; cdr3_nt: TGCGCCAGCAGTGAGTTTTTTCCCCGGGGGTGGGGACAGTCTTTCGATGAGCAGTTCTTC; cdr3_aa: CASSEFFPRGWGQSFDEQFF
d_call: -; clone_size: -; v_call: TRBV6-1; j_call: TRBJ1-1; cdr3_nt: TGTGCCAGCAGTGGGGCAAGGGTGAACACTGAAGCTTTCTTT; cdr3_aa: CASSGARVNTEAFF
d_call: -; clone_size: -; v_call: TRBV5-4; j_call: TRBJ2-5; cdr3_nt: TGTGCCAGCAGCAAGAATATCGGGTACCAAGAGACCCAGTACTTC; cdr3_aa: CASSKNIGYQETQYF
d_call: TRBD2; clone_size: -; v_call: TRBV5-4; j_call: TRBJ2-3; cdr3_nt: TGTGCCAGCAGCTTCCCGGGACTAGCGGCAGATACGCAGTATTTT; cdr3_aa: CASSFPGLAADTQYF
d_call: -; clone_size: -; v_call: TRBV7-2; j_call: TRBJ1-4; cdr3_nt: TGTGCCAGCAGCCCCGAGCCCCTGGGCTCAACTAATGAAAAACTGTTTTTT; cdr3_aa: CASSPEPLGSTNEKLFF
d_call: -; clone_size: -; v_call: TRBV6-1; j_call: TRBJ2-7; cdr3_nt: TGTGCCAGCAGTGTTGGCGGCTACGAGCAGTACTTC; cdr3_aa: CASSVGGYEQYF
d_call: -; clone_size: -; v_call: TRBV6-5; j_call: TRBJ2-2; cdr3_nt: TGTGCCAGCAGTTACGGGTTGACGAACACCGGGGAGCTGTTTTTT; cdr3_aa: CASSYGLTNTGELFF
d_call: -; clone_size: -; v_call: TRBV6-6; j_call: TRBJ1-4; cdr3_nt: TGTGCCAGCGTGGGGACTAATGAAAAACTGTTTTTT; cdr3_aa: CASVGTNEKLFF
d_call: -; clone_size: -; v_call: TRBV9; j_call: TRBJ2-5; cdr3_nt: TGTGCCAGCGGCGCTACTAGGACCCAGTACTTC; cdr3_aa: CASGATRTQYF
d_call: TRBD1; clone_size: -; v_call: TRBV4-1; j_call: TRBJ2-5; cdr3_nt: TGCGCCAGCAGCCCGGGACAGGGGGTCTGGGAGACCCAGTACTTC; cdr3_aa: CASSPGQGVWETQYF
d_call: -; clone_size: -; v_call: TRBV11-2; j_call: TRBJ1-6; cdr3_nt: TGTGCCAGCAGCTTAGATTCTTACGAGGGTTCGAGGCCCCTCCACTTT; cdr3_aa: CASSLDSYEGSRPLHF
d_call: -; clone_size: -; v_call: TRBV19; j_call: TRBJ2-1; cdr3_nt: TGTGCCAGTAGCTCAATCCAGGGGACCCAGTTCTTC; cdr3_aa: CASSSIQGTQFF
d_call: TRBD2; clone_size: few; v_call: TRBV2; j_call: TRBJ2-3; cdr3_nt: TGTGCCAGCAGCCAACTAGCGGGGGGCCTCAAAGATACGCAGTATTTT; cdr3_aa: CASSQLAGGLKDTQYF
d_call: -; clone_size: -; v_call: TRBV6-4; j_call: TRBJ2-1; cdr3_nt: TGTGCCAGCAGTGACGGGGGCGGCTCCTACAATGAGCAGTTCTTC; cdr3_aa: CASSDGGGSYNEQFF
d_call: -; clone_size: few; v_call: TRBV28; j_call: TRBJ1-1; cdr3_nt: TGTGCCAGCCGACACCCTAACAGGGTGGTTACTGAAGCTTTCTTT; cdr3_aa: CASRHPNRVVTEAFF
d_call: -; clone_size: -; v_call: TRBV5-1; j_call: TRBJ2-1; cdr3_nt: TGCGCCAGCAGCTTCAGCGGAACCTACAATGAGCAGTTCTTC; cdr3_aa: CASSFSGTYNEQFF
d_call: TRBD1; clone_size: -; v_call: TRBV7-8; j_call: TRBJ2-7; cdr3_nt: TGTGCCAGCAGCTTACGACAGGGGCCCAGCTACGAGCAGTACTTC; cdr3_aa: CASSLRQGPSYEQYF
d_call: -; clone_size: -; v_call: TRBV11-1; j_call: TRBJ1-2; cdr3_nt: TGTGCCAGCAGCCGAGGGGCCTATGGCTACACCTTC; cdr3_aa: CASSRGAYGYTF
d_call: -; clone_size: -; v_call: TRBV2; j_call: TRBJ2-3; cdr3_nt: TGTGCCAGCAGCCTAGCGCTAGGGGACCCCTCAACTAGCACAGATACGCAGTATTTT; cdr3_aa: CASSLALGDPSTSTDTQYF
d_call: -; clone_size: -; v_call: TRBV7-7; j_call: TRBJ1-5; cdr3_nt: TGTGCCAGCAGCGTTGACACGAAACAGCCCCAGCATTTT; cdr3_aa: CASSVDTKQPQHF
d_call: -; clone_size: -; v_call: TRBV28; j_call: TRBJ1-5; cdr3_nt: TGTGCCAGCAGTTTAACGGGCGGGGGAGGGGTTCAGCCCCAGCATTTT; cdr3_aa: CASSLTGGGGVQPQHF
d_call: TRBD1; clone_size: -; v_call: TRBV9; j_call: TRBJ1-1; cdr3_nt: TGTGCCAGCAGCAACCGACAGGGTCAAAGCGGGAACACTGAAGCTTTCTTT; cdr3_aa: CASSNRQGQSGNTEAFF
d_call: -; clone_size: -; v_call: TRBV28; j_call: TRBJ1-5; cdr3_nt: TGTGCCTCCAGGGTGGGCAATCAGCCCCAGCATTTT; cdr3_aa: CASRVGNQPQHF
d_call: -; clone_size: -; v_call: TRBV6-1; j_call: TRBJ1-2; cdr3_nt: TGTGCCAGCAGTGACAATCTCGGCGGATATGGCTACACCTTC; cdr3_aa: CASSDNLGGYGYTF
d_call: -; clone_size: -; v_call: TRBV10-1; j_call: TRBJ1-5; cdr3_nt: TGCGCCAGCAGTGCTGACAGGCAGCCCGCCAATCAGCCCCAGCATTTT; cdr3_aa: CASSADRQPANQPQHF
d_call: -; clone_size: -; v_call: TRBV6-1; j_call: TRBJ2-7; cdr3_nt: TGTGCCAGCAGAAAGGACACCCACGAGCAGTACTTC; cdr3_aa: CASRKDTHEQYF
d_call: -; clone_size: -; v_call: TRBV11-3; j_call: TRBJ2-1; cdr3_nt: TGTGCCAGCAGCGCAGGGGGACTACCATACAATGAGCAGTTCTTC; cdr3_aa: CASSAGGLPYNEQFF
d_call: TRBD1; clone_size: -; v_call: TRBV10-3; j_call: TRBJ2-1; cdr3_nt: TGTGCCATCGGTGGGCAGGGGGCCGACAATGAGCAGTTCTTC; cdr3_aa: CAIGGQGADNEQFF
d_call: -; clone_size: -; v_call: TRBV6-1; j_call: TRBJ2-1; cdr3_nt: TGTGCCAGCAGCCGCCCAGGGACCTCCTACAATGAGCAGTTCTTC; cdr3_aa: CASSRPGTSYNEQFF
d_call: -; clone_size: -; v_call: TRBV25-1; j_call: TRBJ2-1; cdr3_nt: TGTGCCAGCAGTGAATTAGTGTTAGCGTCGGGTACAATCGAGCAGTTCTTC; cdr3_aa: CASSELVLASGTIEQFF
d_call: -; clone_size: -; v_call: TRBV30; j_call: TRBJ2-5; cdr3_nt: TGTGCCTGGAGTGTACTAGGGTACCAAGAGACCCAGTACTTC; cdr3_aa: CAWSVLGYQETQYF
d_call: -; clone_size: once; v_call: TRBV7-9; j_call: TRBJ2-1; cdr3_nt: TGTGCCAGCAAATGGGGGGTGGACAATGAGCAGTTCTTC; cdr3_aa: CASKWGVDNEQFF
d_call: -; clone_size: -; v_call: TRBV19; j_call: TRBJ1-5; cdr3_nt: TGTGCCAGTAGTCGAGGACCGGGACACAAAATCAATCAGCCCCAGCATTTT; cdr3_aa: CASSRGPGHKINQPQHF
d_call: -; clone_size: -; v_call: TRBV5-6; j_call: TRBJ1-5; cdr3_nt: TGTGCCAGCAGCTTAGGGCAGGGCGGTCAGCCCCAGCATTTT; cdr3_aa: CASSLGQGGQPQHF
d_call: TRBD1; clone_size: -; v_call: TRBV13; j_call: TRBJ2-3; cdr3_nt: TGTGCCAGCAGCTTATTCGACAGGGTGTCAGATACGCAGTATTTT; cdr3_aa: CASSLFDRVSDTQYF
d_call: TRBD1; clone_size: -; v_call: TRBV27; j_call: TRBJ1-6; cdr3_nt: TGTGCCAGCAGTAAAAGGGACAGGGATTCACCCCTCCACTTT; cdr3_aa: CASSKRDRDSPLHF
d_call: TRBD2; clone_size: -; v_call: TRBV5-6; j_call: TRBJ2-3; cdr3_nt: TGTGCCAGCAGCGGGGGACGGCCGGGACTACTCACAGATACGCAGTATTTT; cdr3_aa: CASSGGRPGLLTDTQYF
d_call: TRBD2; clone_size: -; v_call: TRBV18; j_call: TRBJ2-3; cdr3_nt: TGTGCCAGACTGAGTAGCGGGGGAACAGATACGCAGTATTTT; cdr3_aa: CARLSSGGTDTQYF
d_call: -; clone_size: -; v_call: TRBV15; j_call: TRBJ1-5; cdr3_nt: TGTGCCACCAGCGTTTACAGCCATCAGCCCCAGCATTTT; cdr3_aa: CATSVYSHQPQHF
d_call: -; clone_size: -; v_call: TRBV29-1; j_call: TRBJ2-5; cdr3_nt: TGCAGCGTCATAAGAGGGGCCGAAGAGACCCAGTACTTC; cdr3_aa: CSVIRGAEETQYF
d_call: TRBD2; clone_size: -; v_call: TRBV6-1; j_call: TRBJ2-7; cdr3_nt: TGTGCCAGCAGTGAGTGGGCTAGCGGGGGGTACGAGCAGTACTTC; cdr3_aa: CASSEWASGGYEQYF
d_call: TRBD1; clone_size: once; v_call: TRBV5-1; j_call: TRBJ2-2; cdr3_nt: TGCGCCAGCAGCCCCTATGGGGACAGCAACACCGGGGAGCTGTTTTTT; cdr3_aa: CASSPYGDSNTGELFF
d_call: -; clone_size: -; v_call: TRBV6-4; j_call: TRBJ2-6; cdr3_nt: TGTGCCAGCAGAGACTCTGGGGCCAACGTCCTGACTTTC; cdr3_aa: CASRDSGANVLTF
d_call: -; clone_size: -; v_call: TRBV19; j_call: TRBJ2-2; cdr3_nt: TGTGCCGCCCAAAAACAGGGTGGCACCGGGGAGCTGTTTTTT; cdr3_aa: CAAQKQGGTGELFF
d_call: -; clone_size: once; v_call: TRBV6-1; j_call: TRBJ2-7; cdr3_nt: TGTGCCAGCAGTGAACAGGGTGGGACCTCCTACGAGCAGTACTTC; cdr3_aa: CASSEQGGTSYEQYF
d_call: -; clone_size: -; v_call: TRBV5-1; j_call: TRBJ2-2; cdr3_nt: TGCGCCAGCAGCGATAGAACCGGGGAGCTGTTTTTT; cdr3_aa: CASSDRTGELFF
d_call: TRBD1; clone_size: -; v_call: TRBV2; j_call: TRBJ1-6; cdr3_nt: TGTGCCAGAGAAGCCGGGACAGGGACAAATTCACCCCTCCACTTT; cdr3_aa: CAREAGTGTNSPLHF
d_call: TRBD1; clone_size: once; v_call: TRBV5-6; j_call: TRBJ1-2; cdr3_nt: TGTGCCAGCAGCCCCGGACAGGGAGACTATGGCTACACCTTC; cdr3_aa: CASSPGQGDYGYTF
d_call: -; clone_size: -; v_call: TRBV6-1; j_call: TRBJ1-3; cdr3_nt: TGTGCCAGCAGTGATGTGGCTTACCGAAAATCTGGAAACACCATATATTTT; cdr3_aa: CASSDVAYRKSGNTIYF
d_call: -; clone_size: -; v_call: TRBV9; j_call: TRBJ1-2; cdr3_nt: TGTGCCAGCAGCTCTGAAGAGGGAGGCTACACCTTC; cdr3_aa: CASSSEEGGYTF
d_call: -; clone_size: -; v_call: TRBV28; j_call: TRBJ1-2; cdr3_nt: TGTGCCAGCAGTAAACCGAACTATGGCTACACCTTC; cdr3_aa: CASSKPNYGYTF
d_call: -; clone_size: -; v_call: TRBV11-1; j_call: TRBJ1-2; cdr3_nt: TGTGCCAGCAGCTTAGCGGCGGGCGGTAACTATGGCTACACCTTC; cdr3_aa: CASSLAAGGNYGYTF
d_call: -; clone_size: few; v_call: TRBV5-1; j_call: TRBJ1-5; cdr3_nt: TGCGCCAGCAGCTCGGCGCGTTTCAGCAATCAGCCCCAGCATTTT; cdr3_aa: CASSSARFSNQPQHF
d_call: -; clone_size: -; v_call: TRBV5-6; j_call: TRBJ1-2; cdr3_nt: TGTGCCAGCAGCTTAGGTCCCAGGGGTGGCTACACCTTC; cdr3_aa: CASSLGPRGGYTF
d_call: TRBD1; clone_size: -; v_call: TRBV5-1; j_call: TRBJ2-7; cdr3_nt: TGCGCCAGCAGCTTTTCAGTGGGACAGACCTACGAGCAGTACTTC; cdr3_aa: CASSFSVGQTYEQYF
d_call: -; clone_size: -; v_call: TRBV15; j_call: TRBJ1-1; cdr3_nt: TGTGCCACCAGCAGAGACCGGGGGAACACTGAAGCTTTCTTT; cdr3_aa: CATSRDRGNTEAFF
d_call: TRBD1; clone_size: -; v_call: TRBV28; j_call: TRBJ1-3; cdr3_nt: TGTGCCAGCAGTAACAGGGGATCTGGAAACACCATATATTTT; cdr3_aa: CASSNRGSGNTIYF
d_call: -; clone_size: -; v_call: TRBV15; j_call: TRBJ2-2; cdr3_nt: TGTGCCACCAGCAGAGATTACCGGGAGCTGTTTTTT; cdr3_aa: CATSRDYRELFF